The sequence of this TCR beta chain was determined in a study of immune cell composition in non-small cell lung cancer. The CDR3 consists of 14 residues. V was clipped by 3 bases and J by 4 bases, with 11 bases between them. From germline, CDR1 is SGDLS and CDR2 YYNGEE. Sequenced by immunoSEQ multiplex PCR; TCRdb stores in-frame clones only, minus some. The sample lists roughly 7,100 clones, about 78% occurring once. DNA was extracted from unsorted cell suspensions stored frozen. A word on this clone: Its target is not known.

General study findings and limits: Squamous carcinomas (roughly 80%) more often had tumour-associated clones >0.5% than adenocarcinomas (33%). Overall clonality, unlike maximal tumour-associated clone frequency, did not predict TIL reactivity.

The clonotype was recovered from a human donor with non-small cell lung cancer. The V call is TRBV9, the J call TRBJ1-3, with a weak D call TRBD1 (6 bases). Sequencing was carried out using lung tumor tissue. CDR3 bases: TGTGCCAGCAGCGGGGGGCTCTCGGGAAACACCATATATTTT. This sequence encodes CASSGGLSGNTIYF.